This TCR beta chain originates from a study of quantifying T cell responses using KT2 cells. Across the whole study: Reverse transcription used primers in the TCR alpha and beta constant regions.

The germline V gene has CDR1 MDHEN and CDR2 SYDVKM. J lost 5 bases, V lost 5 bases, and 8 bases had no gene match. The CDR3 runs to 15 residues. Different KT2-to-PBMC ratios were created with a constant PBMC count. The cDNA 3' end received a ligated oligonucleotide with a UMI. The first PCR ran roughly 4 cycles with an equimolar RC1.1 and RC1.2 beta primer mix. TCRdb independently ran MiXCR on the UMI-ligation and nested PCR reads; one entry per CDR3 protein. The sample has just under 50,000 distinct CDR3 sequences, roughly 12% seen once. This clonotype was observed a handful of times. V gene TRBV28 combines with J gene TRBJ2-5; 10 bases line up with TRBD2. The source is a human donor. The sequencing sample was made of PBMCs spiked with cells of the T cell clone KT2. CDR3 region: CASSRQPGLAETQYF. The DNA for the CDR3 is TGTGCCAGCAGTCGACAACCGGGACTAGCGGAGACCCAGTACTTC.